These 7 T cell receptor beta chains share one sample of origin, sequenced in a study of CD8+CD57+ T cells in acquired aplastic anemia. The template used for profiling TCR beta VDJ and CDR3 was genomic DNA. In TCRdb, the reads were re-called with MiXCR into one record per CDR3 protein. The sample gives 150,000 or so distinct CDR3 sequences, about 50% of which show up once; 12% is in the top ten. Flow cytometry had shown expanded CD8+CD57+ cells in the patients chosen for sequencing. The sequenced sample was sorted CD4+, CD8+, or CD8+CD57+ T cells (not recorded which) from PBMCs. These TCRs come from a human donor with aplastic anemia.

The V and J genes are TRBV5-4 and TRBJ1-2; 9 bases match TRBD1. Germline values: CDR1 SGHNT, CDR2 YYREEE (reference sequence). With 4 bases clipped from V and 8 bases from J, the junction kept 9 bases outside the gene matches. The CDR3 runs 14 residues. CDR3 nucleotides: TGTGCCAGCAGCGACTCGGGACAGGGCGGGGGCTACACCTTC. As protein: CASSDSGQGGGYTF.

In its sample, this clonotype was seen many times. One end of the junction varies from germline; a read error may be responsible. This rearrangement joins TRBV7-7 to TRBJ2-1; TRBD2 agrees at 10 bases. Per germline, CDR1 SSHAT and CDR2 FNYEAQ (reference sequence). The CDR3 covers 15 residues. CDR3 DNA: TGTGCTAGCAGCTTAGATCCAGCGGGGGGGGATGAGCAGTTCTTC. It translates to CASSLDPAGGDEQFF.

This sequence joins TRBV7-9 and TRBJ2-5; the D is unclear. Trimming pared 3 bases from V and 4 bases from J, leaving 6 bases between. CDR1 and CDR2 from the germline V gene are SEHNR and FQNEAQ (reference sequence). This CDR3 comprises 12 residues. CDR3 DNA sequence: TGTGCCAGCAGCTTCTTTGGAGAGACCCAGTACTTC. Translation: CASSFFGETQYF.

The DNA of the CDR3 is TGTGCCACCAGTGACTGGGAGAACTATGGCTACACCTTC. Its protein is CATSDWENYGYTF. The V and J genes are TRBV24-1 and TRBJ1-2, with no clear D. The CDR3 covers 13 residues. Germline-derived CDR1 and CDR2 are KGHDR and SFDVKD. Between the trimmed V and J ends, which lost 4 bases and 2 bases, there was a span of 7 bases.

Only one count was recorded for this clonotype. The V gene is TRBV25-1, the J gene TRBJ1-4; possibly TRBD1 for D (5 bases). The V gene lost 6 bases and the J gene lost 8 bases, with 10 bases spanning the gap. The germline gives CDR1 MGHDK, CDR2 SYGVNS. The CDR3 is made up of 12 amino acids. The CDR3: CASRGLREKLFF. The DNA of the CDR3 is TGTGCCAGCAGGGGACTTCGGGAAAAACTGTTTTTT.

This clonotype was detected only a few times. The chain couples TRBV12-3 or TRBV12-4 to TRBJ2-2; the D is unclear. CDR3 size: 13 residues. V lost 3 bases and J 10 bases, leaving 12 bases between the germline ends. Written as DNA, the CDR3 is TGTGCCAGCAGTTTCCGGCAGGCGGAGGAGCTGTTTTTT. This translates into CASSFRQAEELFF.

This clonotype came up a few times. The gene calls are TRBV10-3 and TRBJ1-1, with D uncertain. V was cut by 0 bases and J by 6 bases, with 8 bases left in between. There are 13 residues in the CDR3. CDR1 is ENHRY and CDR2 is SYGVKD in the germline V gene. The CDR3 region has the DNA TGTGCCATCAGTGAGTCGACGACCCCTGAAGCTTTCTTT. Residues: CAISESTTPEAFF.